Below are 27 T cell receptor beta chains sequenced from a single sample in a study of shared clonotypes between healthy human individuals. Sequencing used immunoSEQ multiplex PCR; TCRdb keeps in-frame clones, though not all of them. The data hold over 1.4 million clones, with roughly 95% observed a single time. The sequenced sample consisted of naive CD4+ T cells sorted from blood. Subset indicated: CD45RA+ positively selected. These receptors originate from a man in his thirties or forties in good health.

This chain links TRBV11-2 with TRBJ2-1, with 10 bases matching TRBD1. Germline V CDR1 and CDR2: SGHAT, FQNNGV. Trimming cost V 5 bases and J 4 bases; bases outside gene matches: 5. The CDR3 is made up of 15 amino acids. The CDR3 sequence is CASSRGQGEYNEQFF. CDR3 nucleotides: TGTGCCAGCAGCAGAGGACAGGGGGAATACAATGAGCAGTTCTTC.

The V gene is TRBV9, the J gene TRBJ1-1; D perhaps matches TRBD1 (5 bases). The germline V gene encodes CDR1 SGDLS and CDR2 YYNGEE. V lost 4 bases, J lost 1 base, and 14 bases lay in between. The CDR3 totals 15 residues. CDR3 nucleotide sequence: TGTGCCAGCAGCAAACATGGACAAAAGAACACTGAAGCTTTCTTT. It specifies CASSKHGQKNTEAFF. The full variable domain, with the rest looked up from reference TRBV9 and TRBJ1-1, is DSGVTQTPKHLITATGQRVTLRCSPRSGDLSVYWYQQSLDQGLQFLIQYYNGEERAKGNILERFSAQQFPDLHSELNLSSLELGDSALYFCASSKHGQKNTEAFFGQGTRLTVV.

The chain has TRBV9 and TRBJ2-3; 8 bases fit TRBD2. CDR3 length: 19 amino acids. V dropped 3 bases and J dropped 5; count of bases not matched to a gene: 20. Germline V gene lookup returns CDR1 SGDLS and CDR2 YYNGEE. The CDR3 region has the DNA TGTGCCAGCAGCGACAACCTCCGGCACCTGGCCGGGAGGGGAGATACGCAGTATTTT. Translating it yields CASSDNLRHLAGRGDTQYF.

V and J are TRBV5-1 and TRBJ2-1, with a weak D call TRBD2 (5 bases). The germline V gene has CDR1 SGHRS and CDR2 YFSETQ. V dropped 3 bases and J dropped 3 bases, with 13 bases sitting between them. CDR3 length: 15 residues. CDR3 loop: CASSYTDSGYNEQFF. CDR3 bases: TGCGCCAGCAGCTACACGGACTCGGGCTACAATGAGCAGTTCTTC.

The J gene is TRBJ1-4, the V gene TRBV27, with a possible D match to TRBD1 (5 bases). Trimming removed 5 bases at V and 6 bases at J, with 13 bases between. Looked up from germline, CDR1 is MNHEY and CDR2 is SMNVEV (reference sequence). The CDR3 extends over 14 amino acids. The CDR3, as DNA: TGTGCCAGCAGTCCCCGGACACGTTATGAAAAACTGTTTTTT. This encodes CASSPRTRYEKLFF.

The gene calls are TRBV7-2 and TRBJ2-7, with D hard to call. The CDR3 has 13 residues. The V gene lost 6 bases and the J gene lost 4 bases, with 13 bases spanning the gap. Per germline, CDR1 SGHTA and CDR2 FQGNSA. The chain's CDR3 is CASRSGPRYEQYF. CDR3 in DNA: TGTGCCAGCAGGTCCGGGCCTCGGTACGAGCAGTACTTC.

The chain combines TRBV29-1 with TRBJ2-2; 9 bases match TRBD2. CDR1 is SQVTM and CDR2 is ANQGSEA in the germline V gene. J was trimmed by 3 bases and V by 1 base; bases with no gene match: 9. This CDR3 has 17 amino acids. The CDR3 is CSVEGGPSGIHTGELFF. CDR3 DNA: TGCAGCGTTGAAGGGGGTCCTAGCGGGATACACACCGGGGAGCTGTTTTTT.

The chain links TRBV5-1 to TRBJ2-3; D remains unclear. CDR1 is SGHRS, CDR2 YFSETQ, per germline. V lost 2 bases and J 0 bases, leaving 7 bases between the germline ends. This CDR3 has 14 residues. The CDR3 spells CASSFLLSTDTQYF. The CDR3 DNA follows: TGCGCCAGCAGCTTTCTACTTAGCACAGATACGCAGTATTTT.

The V call is TRBV10-3, the J call TRBJ1-2, with 10 bases matching TRBD1. Germline assignment: CDR1 ENHRY and CDR2 SYGVKD. The CDR3 runs to 15 residues. Trimming took 2 bases from V and 2 from J; bases not matched to a gene: 2. The DNA of the CDR3 is TGTGCCATCAGTGAGGGGACAGGGGCGAACTATGGCTACACCTTC. Translating gives CAISEGTGANYGYTF.

The V and J genes are TRBV4-2 and TRBJ1-1; D remains unclear. The CDR3 is made up of 14 amino acids. Trimming shortened V by 6 bases and J by 5 bases, and 16 bases separated the two germline ends. Germline CDR1 and CDR2: LGHNA and YNFKEQ. The CDR3 reads CASRRTGPLTEAFF. The CDR3, as DNA: TGTGCCAGCAGGCGGACTGGGCCGCTAACTGAAGCTTTCTTT.

This chain links TRBV28 with TRBJ1-2, with D possibly matching TRBD1 (5 bases). Germline V gene data show CDR1 as MDHEN and CDR2 as SYDVKM. The ends were cut back, 7 bases at V and 0 bases at J, with 15 bases in the middle. This CDR3 region has 15 residues. The CDR3 sequence: CASTDGTQANYGYTF. The CDR3 region has the DNA TGTGCCAGCACCGACGGGACTCAAGCTAACTATGGCTACACCTTC.

This clone is a singleton in its sample. The rearrangement uses TRBV7-7 and TRBJ2-5, with D perhaps TRBD2 (5 bases). Germline CDR1 is SSHAT and CDR2 is FNYEAQ (reference sequence). The CDR3 loop spans 14 amino acids. Between the trimmed V and J ends, which lost 1 base and 4 bases, there was a span of 10 bases. The CDR3 DNA follows: TGTGCCAGCAGCTTAGGAACTAGAGGAGAGACCCAGTACTTC. Protein product: CASSLGTRGETQYF.

The V call is TRBV11-2, the J call TRBJ1-1, with D unresolved. The V end was cut by 3 bases, the J end by 3 bases, with 14 bases between. The CDR3 is 15 residues long. The germline gives CDR1 SGHAT, CDR2 FQNNGV. The CDR3 here is CASSLVLGGHTEAFF. In DNA form, the CDR3 reads TGTGCCAGCAGCTTGGTCCTAGGAGGTCACACTGAAGCTTTCTTT.

The chain has TRBV6-1 and TRBJ2-1, with a weak D call TRBD2 (6 bases). Germline V CDR1 and CDR2: MNHNS, SASEGT. Trimming took off 3 bases at V and 6 bases at J, with 12 bases between the two ends. This CDR3 spans 14 amino acids. The CDR3: CASSDWAGSNEQFF. CDR3 in DNA: TGTGCCAGCAGTGACTGGGCGGGGTCCAATGAGCAGTTCTTC.

V is TRBV7-3 and J is TRBJ2-3; 15 nucleotides align to TRBD2. Germline V gives CDR1 SGHTA, CDR2 FQGTGA. The CDR3 covers 18 residues. V dropped 6 bases and J dropped 3; count of bases not matched to a gene: 10. This chain's CDR3 is CASSRGLAGGPSTDTQYF. The CDR3 DNA reads as TGTGCCAGCAGTCGAGGACTAGCGGGAGGGCCTAGTACAGATACGCAGTATTTT.

The rearrangement links TRBV7-2 to TRBJ1-1; no clear D. The CDR3 covers 15 residues. The germline V gene encodes CDR1 SGHTA and CDR2 FQGNSA. V dropped 1 base and J dropped 0 bases, with 9 bases sitting between them. CDR3 amino acids: CASSLDRQVNTEAFF. In DNA form, the CDR3 reads TGTGCCAGCAGCTTAGACCGACAAGTGAACACTGAAGCTTTCTTT. The entire variable domain, with the rest obtained from reference TRBV7-2 and TRBJ1-1, is as follows: GAGVSQSPSNKVTEKGKDVELRCDPISGHTALYWYRQSLGQGLEFLIYFQGNSAPDKSGLPSDRFSAERTGGSVSTLTIQRTQQEDSAVYLCASSLDRQVNTEAFFGQGTRLTVV.

The V gene is TRBV28, the J gene TRBJ2-4; 8 nucleotides agree with TRBD1. V lost 5 bases to trimming and J lost 0 bases; unmatched junction nucleotides: 9. The CDR3 has 17 residues. The germline CDR1 and CDR2 sequences are MDHEN and SYDVKM. CDR3 DNA: TGTGCCAGCAGTACAGGGGGAGCCTTCAGAGCCAAAAACATTCAGTACTTC. This gives the protein CASSTGGAFRAKNIQYF.

This chain uses TRBV29-1 with TRBJ2-7; D remains ambiguous. Trimming took off 3 bases at V and 2 bases at J, with 5 bases between the two ends. In germline, CDR1 is SQVTM, CDR2 ANQGSEA. This CDR3 is built from 11 residues. CDR3 in DNA: TGCAGCGTTGATACCCCCTACGAGCAGTACTTC. As protein: CSVDTPYEQYF.

As to this clone: Since no conserved phenylalanine or tryptophan closes the CDR3, a read error is the likely cause. The limits of the CDR3 on the DNA are not certain, so only TCRdb's listed CDR3 is given. V gene TRBV2 combines with J gene TRBJ2-3; TRBD2 is the table's D call, not checked against the DNA. The CDR3 length equals 13 residues, ends included. Germline CDR1 reads SNHLY; CDR2 reads FYNNEI. CDR3 region: CASSGRKGLAGPV.

J is TRBJ2-7 and V is TRBV10-1; D unclear. V lost 2 bases and J 6 bases, leaving 8 bases between the germline ends. Germline V gene lookup returns CDR1 WNHNN and CDR2 SYGVQD (reference sequence). The CDR3 covers 12 residues. The CDR3 bases are TGCGCCAGCAGTGAGATCCTAGGCGAGCAGTACTTC. Amino acids: CASSEILGEQYF.

J is TRBJ2-7 and V is TRBV12-2; the listed D gene, TRBD2, was not tested against the DNA. TRBV12-2 is a pseudogene. The CDR3 spans 16 residues. The CDR3 nucleotides read TGTGCAAGTCGCTTAGTCATCGCGGGAGGTTCGTACGAGCAGTACTTC. Protein product: CASRLVIAGGSYEQYF.

This clone has only one observation. The V gene is TRBV6-6, the J gene TRBJ2-1, with 10 positions matching TRBD1. Germline CDR1 reads MNHNY; CDR2 reads SVGAGI (reference sequence). J lost 5 bases, V lost 7 bases, and 8 bases had no gene match. This CDR3 has 15 amino acids. DNA for the CDR3: TGTGCCAGCAACTTCGGGGGGACAGGGGACAATGAGCAGTTCTTC. This encodes CASNFGGTGDNEQFF.

The rearrangement joins TRBV11-2 to TRBJ1-4; no reliable D call. CDR3 size: 14 residues. V was clipped by 1 base and J by 4 bases, with 7 bases between them. Germline CDR1 reads SGHAT; CDR2 reads FQNNGV. CDR3: CASSLGRINEKLFF. CDR3 nucleotide sequence: TGTGCCAGCAGCTTAGGGCGGATTAATGAAAAACTGTTTTTT.

The CDR3 DNA reads TGCGCCAGCAGCCTTGTTCAGGGGGCGGGCGGGGAGCTGTTTTTT. Its protein is CASSLVQGAGGELFF. The chain recombines TRBV4-3 with TRBJ2-2; 8 positions match TRBD1. The junction had 8 bases not matched to a gene; V was cut back by 4 bases and J by 7 bases. From germline, CDR1 is LGHNA and CDR2 YSLEER. The CDR3 totals 15 residues.

The chain joins TRBV5-4 to TRBJ2-1; TRBD2 matches 15 bases. Germline V CDR1 and CDR2: SGHNT, YYREEE (reference sequence). V lost 2 bases, J lost 9 bases, and 6 bases stayed unmatched. The CDR3 runs to 16 residues. The CDR3 DNA follows: TGTGCCAGCAGCTTAAGGACTAGCGGGAGGGCAAGTGAGCAGTTCTTC. It is translated as CASSLRTSGRASEQFF.

The chain carries TRBV28 and TRBJ2-1; 8 bases are a match to TRBD2. V lost 6 bases, J lost 6 bases, and 10 bases stayed unmatched. The V gene's germline CDR1 is MDHEN and CDR2 SYDVKM. The CDR3 runs 15 residues. The CDR3 is CASSLSGSGSNEQFF. DNA for the CDR3: TGTGCCAGCAGCCTCAGCGGGAGTGGTAGCAATGAGCAGTTCTTC.

CDR3 residues: CASSFGTLNTGELFF. In DNA form, the CDR3 reads TGTGCCAGCAGCTTTGGGACCTTGAACACCGGGGAGCTGTTTTTT. V gene TRBV5-5 combines with J gene TRBJ2-2; D may correspond to TRBD1 or TRBD2 (5 bases each). Germline CDR1 is SGHKS and CDR2 is YYEKEE (reference sequence). Trimming took 2 bases from V and 1 from J, leaving 9 bases between them. There are 15 residues in the CDR3.